These 5 T cell receptor beta chains came from one sample sequenced in a study of CD8 T cells in ankylosing spondylitis. From the 5' RACE reads, TCRdb called clonotypes with MiXCR, one entry per CDR3 protein. The table records 250,000 or so distinct CDR3 sequences, 18% of them present only once. Sequenced sample: blood, either unsorted or a sorted T cell fraction (not recorded which). The source is a male donor with ankylosing spondylitis or in good health (not recorded which).

This chain connects TRBV7-2 to TRBJ2-7, with 7 bases lining up with TRBD1. With V trimmed by 5 bases and J by 7 bases, 14 bases remained unmatched. Germline lookup yields CDR1 SGHTA and CDR2 FQGNSA. This CDR3 is built from 15 residues. The CDR3, as DNA: TGTGCCAGCAGCATAACAGGGGCCACGCTAATAGAGCAGTACTTC. The encoded protein is CASSITGATLIEQYF. Looking up the rest from reference TRBV7-2 and TRBJ2-7 gives the full variable domain: GAGVSQSPSNKVTEKGKDVELRCDPISGHTALYWYRQSLGQGLEFLIYFQGNSAPDKSGLPSDRFSAERTGGSVSTLTIQRTQQEDSAVYLCASSITGATLIEQYFGPGTRLTVT.

This clonotype was found a few times. This chain connects TRBV29-1 to TRBJ2-7; no reliable D call. The CDR3 contains 11 residues. Trimming removed 4 bases at V and 5 bases at J, with 9 bases between. Germline V CDR1 and CDR2: SQVTM, ANQGSEA. The CDR3 DNA reads TGCAGCGTTGGAGTGCTCAACGAGCAGTACTTC. Translating gives CSVGVLNEQYF.

The sample holds a few counts of this clonotype. The chain is built from TRBV20-1 and TRBJ2-7; D is unresolved. CDR1 is DFQATT and CDR2 is SNEGSKA in the germline V gene (reference sequence). Trimming left V 4 bases short and J 2 bases short, with 12 bases between. The CDR3 runs to 13 residues. The DNA for the CDR3 is TGCAGTGCTACTATGGCAGAGACCTACGAGCAGTACTTC. Encoded protein: CSATMAETYEQYF.

This chain links TRBV27 with TRBJ2-1; 14 nucleotides agree with TRBD2. The junction had 11 bases not matched to a gene; V was cut back by 5 bases and J by 8 bases. The CDR3 spans 17 residues. Germline V gene lookup returns CDR1 MNHEY and CDR2 SMNVEV (reference sequence). DNA of the CDR3: TGTGCCAGCAGTCGCACCGGGACTAGCGGGAGCACGGATGAGCAGTTCTTC. Protein sequence: CASSRTGTSGSTDEQFF.

This clonotype has only a few counts. V is TRBV6-2 or TRBV6-3 and J is TRBJ2-5, with D unresolved. Germline CDR1 and CDR2: MNHEY and SVGEGT. V lost 6 bases and J lost 0, with 14 bases in between. The CDR3 extends over 15 amino acids. CDR3 in amino acids: CASSYLAENQETQYF. CDR3 nucleotide sequence: TGTGCCAGCAGCTACCTGGCGGAGAACCAAGAGACCCAGTACTTC.